The clone carrying this T cell receptor beta chain was seen a few times. What it recognizes is unknown. These data come from a study of T cell repertoires in cytomegalovirus infection. Turning to the study itself: Alongside well-studied HLA-B-restricted CMV epitopes, recently identified HLA-C-restricted CMV epitopes were also used. The study's findings and limits: Summed frequency of public TCR beta families distinguished CMV carriers with the relevant HLA.

TCRdb ran MiXCR on the reads and lists one entry per CDR3 protein. Altogether hundreds of thousands of distinct CDR3 sequences are present, roughly 30% being singletons, with the ten largest covering about 14%. The J segment lost 5 bases and the V segment lost 4 bases, leaving 2 bases of the junction unmatched. The CDR3 runs 13 residues. The germline V gene encodes CDR1 ENHRY and CDR2 SYGVKD. The TCR comes from a human donor in good health (CMV status not recorded). Some clones in this sample may be carry-over from other donors' samples. The J gene is TRBJ1-5, the V gene TRBV10-3, with TRBD1 matching 7 bases. Sequences were derived from cultured CD8+ T cells from PBMCs, sampled from culture after CMV antigen stimulation. In DNA, the CDR3 is TGTGCCATCAGTGTAACAGGGGATCAGCCCCAGCATTTT. It yields the protein CAISVTGDQPQHF.